This record covers a single T cell receptor (beta chain). The antigen remains undetermined. Although they were nominally healthy when sampled, donors likely had unrecorded immune exposures. A multiplex PCR was run with 60 Vbeta primers and 13 Jbeta primers. The table came from immunoSEQ multiplex PCR; TCRdb's copy has only in-frame clones and leaves some out. The sample has roughly 200,000 clones, under 85% seen once. The sample belongs to a study of cytomegalovirus exposure and HLA in healthy donors. Whole-study findings and limits: Most TCR sequences were seen very rarely across donors, but some public TCRs occurred in many.

CDR3 length equals 12 residues. V was shortened by 3 bases and J by 9 bases, with 9 bases between the two germline ends. CDR1 MDHEN and CDR2 SYDVKM come from the germline V gene. This sequence originates from a male donor in good health and CMV-seronegative. This sequence joins TRBV28 and TRBJ2-1; the D gene is possibly TRBD1 (5 bases). The sample comprised PBMCs. The CDR3 DNA sequence: TGTGCCAGCAGTTTGGGGCCTACTGAGCAGTTCTTC. This codes for CASSLGPTEQFF. Looking up the rest from reference TRBV28 and TRBJ2-1 gives the full variable domain: DVKVTQSSRYLVKRTGEKVFLECVQDMDHENMFWYRQDPGLGLRLIYFSYDVKMKEKGDIPEGYSVSREKKERFSLILESASTNQTSMYLCASSLGPTEQFFGPGTRLTVL.